This T cell receptor beta chain was sequenced during a study of T cells in Graves' hyperthyroidism and ophthalmopathy. Study at large: Peripheral blood draws took place at initial diagnosis, ahead of any treatment.

The CDR3 regions of TCR beta were amplified from RNA transcripts. Initially, a first-round RT-PCR of the TCR CDR3 employed the HTBI primer set. TCRdb used MiXCR to reprocess the multiplex PCR reads, holding one entry per CDR3 protein. In the table there are hundreds of thousands of distinct CDR3 sequences, about a third of which are singletons. The germline gives CDR1 DFQATT, CDR2 SNEGSKA (reference sequence). The CDR3 has 12 amino acids. Across 18 months, stable Graves' hyperthyroidism was marked by no progression to ophthalmopathy. Exclusion criteria comprised uncontrolled infection, other autoimmune disease, pregnancy or lactation. Diagnoses were established using clinical symptoms, serum thyroxine and TRAb, thyroid ultrasound and orbital computed tomography.

Sequencing was carried out using blood. The rearrangement links TRBV20-1 to TRBJ2-5; 12 nucleotides match TRBD2. The source is a woman in her 40s with Graves' hyperthyroidism. As DNA, the CDR3 is TGCAGCGCGACTAGCGGGAGTGAGACCCAGTACTTC. It codes for CSATSGSETQYF.